Listed below are T cell receptor beta chains from one sample, sequenced in a study of blood T cell repertoires in COVID-19. The method was immunoSEQ multiplex PCR; TCRdb's version includes in-frame clones alone and lacks a portion of them. The sample holds about 320,000 clones; about 90% are singletons and the top ten take over 8.5%. Sequencing was carried out using peripheral blood. Source of these receptors: a woman younger than 45 with COVID-19, enrolled during active disease. Both conserved end residues are part of each CDR3. A D gene is named only where the DNA matches it firmly. The size of a clone is reported for some rows only, either as once, few or many, or as a class for expanded clones.

>NA|NA|13|TRBV10-3|TRBJ2-3
TGTGCCATCAATGGCGGTAGCACAGATACGCAGTATTTT
CAINGGSTDTQYF
>NA|TRBD1|14|TRBV19|TRBJ1-2
TGTGCCAGTAGTATTGGGACAGGCAACTATGGCTACACCTTC
CASSIGTGNYGYTF
>NA|NA|13|TRBV20-1|TRBJ2-3
TGCAGTGCTAGTTCTAGCCGCACAGATACGCAGTATTTT
CSASSSRTDTQYF
>NA|TRBD2|15|TRBV5-1|TRBJ2-7
TGCGCCAGCAGCCCGGCTAGCGGGGGGACCTACGAGCAGTACTTC
CASSPASGGTYEQYF
>NA|TRBD1|13|TRBV11-2|TRBJ2-5
TGTGCCAGCAGCCCTACGGACAGGGAGAACCAGTACTTC
CASSPTDRENQYF
>once|TRBD2|18|TRBV19|TRBJ2-3
TGTGCCAGTAGTCCCCGTACTAGCGGGGGGTTCCGCACAGATACGCAGTATTTT
CASSPRTSGGFRTDTQYF
>NA|NA|12|TRBV2|TRBJ2-7
TGTGCCAGCAGTGAGGCGCGGACAGAATTGCACTTC
CASSEARTELHF
>NA|NA|15|TRBV6-5|TRBJ1-2
TGTGCCAGCACCCACTCTATCAGCGGGGTCTATGGCTACACCTTC
CASTHSISGVYGYTF
>once|TRBD1|19|TRBV28|TRBJ1-5
TGTGCCAGCAGTTTTCAGGGAACAGGGGGTTTAGATAGCAATCAGCCCCAGCATTTT
CASSFQGTGGLDSNQPQHF
>few|NA|14|TRBV5-1|TRBJ1-1
TGCGCCAGCTCCCGACCGGGACAAAACACTGAAGCTTTCTTT
CASSRPGQNTEAFF
>NA|NA|14|TRBV19|TRBJ2-7
TGTGCCAGTAGCTCGGGGGACAGTACCTACGAGCAGTACTTC
CASSSGDSTYEQYF
>NA|TRBD1|14|TRBV6-5|TRBJ1-2
TGTGCCAGCAGTCTTGGACAGGGGGCAGGTGGCTACACCTTC
CASSLGQGAGGYTF
>NA|NA|14|TRBV5-6|TRBJ1-5
TGTGCCAGCAGCCTGGGCAGAATGAATCAGCCCCAGCATTTT
CASSLGRMNQPQHF
>NA|NA|17|TRBV18|TRBJ1-3
TGTGCCAGCTCTCTTACCGGGACGGGAGACTCTGGAAACACCATATATTTT
CASSLTGTGDSGNTIYF
>NA|NA|12|TRBV24-1|TRBJ2-4
TGTGCCACCAGTGATTACAGCCTCTCCCAGTACTTC
CATSDYSLSQYF
>NA|TRBD1|14|TRBV6-5|TRBJ2-5
TGTGCCAGCAGGGACGGACAGGGGGTTGAGACCCAGTACTTC
CASRDGQGVETQYF
>NA|NA|11|TRBV4-1|TRBJ1-1
TGCGCCAGCAGCCTCCCAGGGAAAGCTTTCTTT
CASSLPGKAFF
>NA|TRBD2|14|TRBV19|TRBJ2-1
TGTGCCAGTAGCACGGGGGGGTCCTACAATGAGCAGTTCTTC
CASSTGGSYNEQFF